A single sample gave rise to the 4 T cell receptor beta chains below, sequenced in a study of blood T cell repertoires in COVID-19. Data came from immunoSEQ multiplex PCR; TCRdb stores just in-frame clones and leaves some out. The sample has about 190,000 clones; roughly 85% are singletons. The sample comprised peripheral blood. The receptor set was obtained from a woman over 75 with acute or convalescent COVID-19.

The V and J genes are TRBV7-2 and TRBJ2-3; no clear D gene. This CDR3 region has 14 residues. Per germline, CDR1 SGHTA and CDR2 FQGNSA. Trimming stripped 0 bases from V and 7 bases from J, with 11 bases between. The CDR3 spells CASSLARRLHTQYF. CDR3 nucleotides: TGTGCCAGCAGCTTAGCCCGCAGGCTGCATACGCAGTATTTT. Filled out from reference TRBV7-2 and TRBJ2-3, the complete variable domain reads GAGVSQSPSNKVTEKGKDVELRCDPISGHTALYWYRQSLGQGLEFLIYFQGNSAPDKSGLPSDRFSAERTGGSVSTLTIQRTQQEDSAVYLCASSLARRLHTQYFGPGTRLTVL.

V and J are TRBV6-1 and TRBJ1-2; D possibly corresponds to TRBD1 (6 bases). This CDR3 comprises 13 residues. With 5 bases removed from V and 2 bases from J, the gap between germline ends came to 9 bases. Germline CDR1 and CDR2: MNHNS and SASEGT. The CDR3 nucleotides are TGTGCCAGCAGTTTTGGACAGAACTATGGCTACACCTTC. It specifies CASSFGQNYGYTF.

The chain uses TRBV5-1 and TRBJ1-2; 7 bases match TRBD1. Trimming took 0 bases from V and 2 from J; bases not matched to a gene: 7. There are 16 residues in the CDR3. Germline V gene sequence: CDR1 SGHRS, CDR2 YFSETQ. The CDR3, as DNA: TGCGCCAGCAGCTTGGCCGCGGGACAGATAAACTATGGCTACACCTTC. Translating gives CASSLAAGQINYGYTF.

The rearrangement links TRBV6-2 or TRBV6-3 to TRBJ2-3, with 12 bases matching TRBD2. The V and J ends lost 2 bases and 1 base, in that order; junction bases with no gene match: 7. This CDR3 has 18 residues. The germline CDR1 and CDR2 sequences are MNHEY and SVGEGT. CDR3 region: CASSYRLGTSGRTDTQYF. CDR3 sequence (DNA): TGTGCCAGCAGTTACCGTTTAGGGACTAGCGGGCGCACAGATACGCAGTATTTT.